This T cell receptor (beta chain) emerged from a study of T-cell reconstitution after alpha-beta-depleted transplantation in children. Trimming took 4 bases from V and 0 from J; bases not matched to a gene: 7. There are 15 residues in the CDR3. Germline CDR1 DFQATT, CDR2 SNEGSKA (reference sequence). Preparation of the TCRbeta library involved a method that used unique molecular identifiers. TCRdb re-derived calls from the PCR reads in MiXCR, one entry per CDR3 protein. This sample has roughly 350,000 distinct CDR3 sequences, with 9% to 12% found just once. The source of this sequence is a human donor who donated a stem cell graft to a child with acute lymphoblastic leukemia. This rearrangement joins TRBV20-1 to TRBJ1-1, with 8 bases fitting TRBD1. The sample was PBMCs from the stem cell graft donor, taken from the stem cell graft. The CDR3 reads CSAIAGGVLNTEAFF. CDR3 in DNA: TGCAGTGCTATCGCAGGGGGCGTGCTGAACACTGAAGCTTTCTTT.